This record concerns one T cell receptor beta chain sequence. Its antigen remains unidentified. Nothing much larger sits one base from this clone, and base qualities are not available. V drops 3 bases and J drops 1 base, leaving 9 bases in between. From the germline V gene, CDR1 is SGDLS and CDR2 is YYNGEE. The CDR3 covers 14 residues, taking in both the cysteine and the phenylalanine. The read is trimmed to its CDR3 DNA, 42 bases read in frame from base 1. This sample is part of a study of identifying expanded T cells in peripheral blood (dated by TCRdb to the late 2010s). Broadly, across the study: Technical replicates were generated by sequencing separate aliquots of the same genomic DNA pool, with four replicates compared pairwise. Results the study describes overall, beyond this receptor: The authors expected biological variance in healthy repertoires might increase further over much longer intervals such as months to years. The beta-binomial model significantly reduced the number of clones called differentially abundant and the false-positive rate across all healthy-donor time intervals. Across all healthy donors, variance in clone template counts between roughly 2-week samples was found to increase significantly with total template count. The binomial model flagged approximately 1.2 differentially abundant clones between technical replicates, compared with about 16.4 over around two weeks and 19 over around 4 weeks.

No immune events such as infections were documented for the healthy donors during the collection period. Blood repertoires from healthy donors were used as a training cohort for calibrating time-dependent variance in a beta-binomial model of differential abundance of T-cell clones. The training cohort was composed of roughly 10 healthy donors, 3 female and 7 male. An age range of roughly 25 to 65 years, with an average of roughly 45 years, was recorded for the donors. Whole blood from each healthy donor was obtained from a commercial supplier and was collected at three time points two to three weeks apart. Genomic DNA was extracted from unsorted whole blood for immunosequencing. TCRbeta CDR3 regions were profiled by bias-controlled multiplex PCR amplification of genomic DNA with the immunoSEQ Assay. Processing in the source paper ran as follows. The absolute abundance of each unique TCRbeta CDR3 region was quantified after sequences were collapsed and filtered. Differential abundance was assessed using a binomial (Fisher-equivalent) model and a beta-binomial model in which time-dependent variance fitted from healthy donors was added. Clones with fewer than 5 combined templates were removed, and differential abundance was called for clones with a Benjamini-Hochberg FDR below 0.01. In the beta-binomial model, variance was expressed as a function of the total template count across the two samples, in the form v = (b*log(k)+a)^2. TCRdb stores this immuneACCESS table with in-frame sequences only. Part of the clones is absent; in the studies checked, under half of the shortfall reflects unresolved V genes, and no reason is known for the rest. The V and J calls and clone size come from that table; D and trimming were worked out from the DNA. This sample is represented by roughly 81,000 clones; 84% of them were singletons. The top ten hold less than 20% of the sample.

The sample taken for sequencing was blood. This sequence uses TRBV9 and TRBJ2-3; the D call is possibly TRBD1 or TRBD2, each sharing 5 bases. This clonotype originated in a person aged 18-69 years in good health. The CDR3 amino acid sequence is: CASSEGPGTDTQYF. In nucleotides, the sequence is TGTGCCAGCAGCGAGGGACCGGGCACAGATACGCAGTATTTT.